The rows below give T cell receptor beta chains drawn from one sample of a study of shared clonotypes between healthy human individuals. Sequencing used immunoSEQ multiplex PCR; TCRdb keeps in-frame clones, though not all of them. Found here are roughly 490,000 clones, 60% to 85% of them singletons; the top ten hold 13%. What was sequenced was PBMCs. These receptor sequences come from a woman between 40 and 55 years old in good health. Some clones in this sample may be carry-over from other donors' samples. CDR3s include the opening cysteine and the closing phenylalanine or tryptophan. D genes are given only for firm matches. The listing skips clone size in some rows; elsewhere it reads once, few, many or a size class.

TRBV11-2	TRBJ1-2	.	.	CASSLVDGQANYGYTF	TGTGCCAGCAGCTTAGTGGACGGCCAAGCTAACTATGGCTACACCTTC
TRBV14	TRBJ2-7	many	TRBD1	CASSHGTGWSYEQYF	TGTGCCAGCAGCCACGGGACAGGGTGGTCCTACGAGCAGTACTTC
TRBV19	TRBJ2-7	.	TRBD2	CASSMSGRLYEQYF	TGTGCCAGTAGTATGAGCGGGAGACTCTACGAGCAGTACTTC
TRBV28	TRBJ1-2	.	.	CASNPEGRLVCGYTF	TGTGCCAGCAACCCGGAGGGCCGGCTAGTCTGTGGCTACACCTTC
TRBV7-2	TRBJ2-7	.	TRBD2	CASSPQTAGGTYEQYF	TGTGCCAGCAGCCCCCAAACAGCGGGAGGAACCTACGAGCAGTACTTC
TRBV29-1	TRBJ2-1	.	TRBD1	CSVELGRGLNFYEQFF	TGCAGCGTTGAATTAGGCAGGGGGCTCAATTTTTATGAGCAGTTCTTC
TRBV5-6	TRBJ2-1	.	.	CASSLFQSSYNEQFF	TGTGCCAGCAGCTTGTTCCAGAGCTCCTACAATGAGCAGTTCTTC
TRBV27	TRBJ2-1	.	TRBD2	CASSLWLAGNNEQFF	TGTGCCAGCAGTTTGTGGCTAGCGGGGAACAATGAGCAGTTCTTC
TRBV14	TRBJ2-7	.	.	CASSQGRTTTYEQYF	TGTGCCAGCAGCCAAGGTAGGACTACCACCTACGAGCAGTACTTC
TRBV19	TRBJ2-5	few	TRBD2	CASSTPGLQETQYF	TGTGCCAGTAGTACTCCGGGACTACAAGAGACCCAGTACTTC
TRBV6-1	TRBJ1-2	medium-sized	.	CASSARMGGYTF	TGTGCCAGCAGTGCCAGGATGGGTGGCTACACCTTC
TRBV29-1	TRBJ2-6	.	.	CSVYTSGANVLTF	TGCAGCGTCTATACATCTGGGGCCAACGTCCTGACTTTC
TRBV5-1	TRBJ2-2	.	TRBD2	CASSVRTSGTGMTGELFF	TGCGCCAGCAGCGTACGGACTAGCGGGACTGGGATGACCGGGGAGCTGTTTTTT
TRBV5-1	TRBJ2-1	few	TRBD1	CASSPGQGTYNEQFF	TGCGCCAGCAGCCCCGGACAGGGGACGTACAATGAGCAGTTCTTC
TRBV11-2	TRBJ1-1	.	.	CASSFQGRGTEAFF	TGTGCCAGCAGCTTTCAAGGGAGGGGGACCGAAGCTTTCTTT
TRBV5-4	TRBJ2-1	.	.	CASSFPGLSLGEQFF	TGTGCCAGCAGCTTTCCGGGACTCTCGTTAGGTGAGCAGTTCTTC
TRBV5-1	TRBJ2-1	.	.	CASSLAVGNEQFF	TGCGCCAGCAGCTTGGCTGTCGGCAATGAGCAGTTCTTC
TRBV1	TRBJ1-1	.	.	CTSSPVAGGSTEAFF	.
TRBV29-1	TRBJ2-1	once	.	CSARPDKYNEQFF	TGCAGCGCTCGACCCGACAAGTACAATGAGCAGTTCTTC
TRBV10-2	TRBJ1-3	.	.	CASSEFDNTIYF	TGCGCCAGCAGTGAGTTTGATAACACCATATATTTT
TRBV9	TRBJ2-3	.	.	CASSVTPADTDTQYF	TGTGCCAGCAGCGTAACCCCCGCCGACACAGATACGCAGTATTTT
TRBV5-1	TRBJ2-1	.	.	CASSSLTGSDGEQFF	TGCGCCAGCAGCTCCCTGACAGGCTCCGATGGTGAGCAGTTCTTC
TRBV9	TRBJ2-3	once	.	CASSASSTDTQYF	TGTGCCAGCAGCGCTTCTAGCACAGATACGCAGTATTTT
TRBV7-2	TRBJ1-2	.	.	CASSSGLITFGYTF	TGTGCCAGCAGTTCGGGACTTATAACGTTTGGCTACACCTTC
TRBV5-4	TRBJ1-3	.	.	CASSLGPGSEGNTIYF	TGTGCCAGCAGCTTGGGGCCAGGTAGTGAGGGAAACACCATATATTTT
TRBV6-6	TRBJ2-5	.	TRBD1	CASSFLGGQAETQYF	TGTGCCAGCAGCTTCCTGGGGGGACAGGCAGAGACCCAGTACTTC